Below, 14 T cell receptor beta chains from the same sample are listed, as sequenced in a study of cytomegalovirus exposure and HLA in healthy donors. The primer mix had 60 Vbeta and 13 Jbeta primers. Repertoires were generated with immunoSEQ multiplex PCR, while TCRdb's copy carries only in-frame clones and drops some. The sample has around 150,000 clones, roughly 84% seen once. Sequenced material: PBMCs. The receptors were gathered from a man aged 18 to 29 in good health and CMV-seropositive.

This clone was seen only a few times. The J gene is TRBJ1-1, the V gene TRBV30, with D maybe TRBD1 (6 bases). CDR3 length equals 14 residues. The V gene lost 0 bases and the J gene lost 4 bases, with 12 bases spanning the gap. Germline V lookup: CDR1 GTSNPN, CDR2 SVGIG (reference sequence). The CDR3 spells CAWSVHRVGTEAFF. The CDR3 DNA reads as TGTGCCTGGAGTGTGCACAGGGTGGGCACTGAAGCTTTCTTT.

There are a few counts of this clone. The genes are TRBV9 and TRBJ2-2; maybe TRBD2 (5 bases). In germline, CDR1 is SGDLS, CDR2 YYNGEE. The length of the CDR3 is 17 residues. Trimming took 0 bases from V and 6 from J, leaving 18 bases between them. In DNA form, the CDR3 reads TGTGCCAGCAGCGTAGGGGTAGGGTTTGATAGCGCCGGGGAGCTGTTTTTT. Translated: CASSVGVGFDSAGELFF.

The rearrangement links TRBV5-1 to TRBJ2-6, with D perhaps matching TRBD1 (5 bases). Germline values: CDR1 SGHRS, CDR2 YFSETQ. V dropped 4 bases and J dropped 3 bases, with 11 bases sitting between them. The length of the CDR3 is 15 residues. The DNA of the CDR3 is TGCGCCAGCAGCCCCCAAGGGGATGGGGCCAACGTCCTGACTTTC. Translation: CASSPQGDGANVLTF.

This clone came up once. Given the absence of the conserved phenylalanine or tryptophan at the CDR3 end, a read error is likely. The DNA is omitted, as the CDR3 cannot be located on it reliably, and the CDR3 follows TCRdb's listing. The chain combines TRBV7-7 with TRBJ2-4; the D call TRBD1 from the table was never checked on the DNA. CDR1 and CDR2 from the germline V gene are SSHAT and FNYEAQ (reference sequence). The CDR3 has 10 amino acids, counting both end residues. Here the CDR3 reads CASSPPNTRI.

This chain joins TRBV30 and TRBJ2-7; 9 bases are shared with TRBD1. The CDR3 runs to 17 residues. V trimming: 1 base; J trimming: 1 base; junction bases outside the gene matches: 11. Per germline, CDR1 GTSNPN and CDR2 SVGIG (reference sequence). The CDR3 here is CAWSGQLRDRESYEQYF. The CDR3, as DNA: TGTGCCTGGAGTGGCCAACTCCGGGACAGGGAATCCTACGAGCAGTACTTC.

On this clone itself: The junction shows a germline mismatch at one end, possibly a read error. The chain is built from TRBV9 and TRBJ2-6, with TRBD1 matching 8 bases. This CDR3 spans 19 amino acids. Per germline, CDR1 SGDLS and CDR2 YYNGEE. The CDR3 sequence: CASSGSRTGSNSGANVLTF. The CDR3 DNA sequence: TGTGCCAGCAGTGGAAGCAGGACAGGGTCCAACTCTGGAGCCAACGTCCTGACTTTC.

The V and J genes are TRBV6-6 and TRBJ1-2; 11 bases match TRBD1. There are 13 residues in the CDR3. CDR1 MNHNY and CDR2 SVGAGI come from the germline V gene (reference sequence). The V segment lost 6 bases and the J segment 6 bases; nucleotides outside the gene matches: 3. The CDR3 region has the DNA TGTGCCAGCAGCGGGGACAGGGGGAATGGCTACACCTTC. Amino acids: CASSGDRGNGYTF.

The genes are TRBV7-2 and TRBJ1-1, with D uncertain. V was shortened by 1 base and J by 5 bases, with 20 bases between the two germline ends. The CDR3 length is 17 residues. Germline V gene lookup returns CDR1 SGHTA and CDR2 FQGNSA. CDR3 amino acids: CASSLERSWRARTEAFF. The CDR3 DNA sequence: TGTGCCAGCAGCTTAGAAAGATCGTGGAGGGCGCGTACTGAAGCTTTCTTT.

J is TRBJ2-7 and V is TRBV7-2; 9 bases are a match to TRBD2. Germline CDR1 reads SGHTA; CDR2 reads FQGNSA. The junction had 9 bases not matched to a gene; V was cut back by 0 bases and J by 6 bases. This CDR3 contains 16 residues. CDR3 bases: TGTGCCAGCAGCTTAGCGTACGGCGGGGGGGCCCTCGAGCAGTACTTC. Translation gives CASSLAYGGGALEQYF. Complete variable domain (other parts from reference TRBV7-2 and TRBJ2-7): GAGVSQSPSNKVTEKGKDVELRCDPISGHTALYWYRQSLGQGLEFLIYFQGNSAPDKSGLPSDRFSAERTGGSVSTLTIQRTQQEDSAVYLCASSLAYGGGALEQYFGPGTRLTVT.

This clone was recorded a few times. V is TRBV5-4 and J is TRBJ1-4, with 7 bases identical to TRBD1. V lost 4 bases, J lost 3 bases, and 3 bases stayed unmatched. Germline values: CDR1 SGHNT, CDR2 YYREEE (reference sequence). The CDR3 totals 14 residues. This chain's CDR3 is CASSLGTANEKLFF. As DNA, the CDR3 is TGTGCCAGCAGCCTCGGGACAGCTAATGAAAAACTGTTTTTT.

The J gene is TRBJ2-3, the V gene TRBV18; the match to TRBD2 covers 9 bases. V was pared by 4 bases and J by 5 bases, with 7 bases of the junction left unmatched. The CDR3 sequence is 15 residues long. Germline values: CDR1 KGHSH, CDR2 LQKENI. CDR3 loop: CASSLLAGAGDTQYF. CDR3 in DNA: TGTGCCAGCTCACTACTAGCGGGTGCTGGAGATACGCAGTATTTT.

The chain uses TRBV7-8 and TRBJ2-7; D uncertain. The CDR3 runs 11 residues. CDR1 is SGHVS and CDR2 is FQNEAQ in the germline V gene. Trimming shortened V by 4 bases and J by 7 bases, and 8 bases separated the two germline ends. The CDR3 reads CASSSSPEQYF. For the CDR3, the DNA is TGTGCCAGCAGCTCCTCCCCTGAGCAGTACTTC.

The rearrangement links TRBV19 to TRBJ2-5; perhaps TRBD2 as D (5 bases). CDR3 length equals 16 residues. V was cut by 5 bases and J by 1 base, with 17 bases left in between. Germline V gene lookup returns CDR1 LNHDA and CDR2 SQIVND (reference sequence). CDR3 region: CASSRRGSSFQETQYF. For the CDR3, the DNA is TGTGCCAGTAGTCGGAGAGGGAGTTCATTCCAAGAGACCCAGTACTTC.

This clone was seen more than once but under ten times. J is TRBJ2-2 and V is TRBV4-2; D perhaps matches TRBD1 (6 bases). Germline lookup yields CDR1 LGHNA and CDR2 YNFKEQ. There are 16 residues in the CDR3. V was shortened by 4 bases and J by 0 bases, with 12 bases between the two germline ends. DNA of the CDR3: TGTGCCAGCAGCCCCAGGGGAGCCCCGAACACCGGGGAGCTGTTTTTT. Its protein is CASSPRGAPNTGELFF.